The 5 T cell receptor beta chains reported below all come from one sample, sequenced in a study of cytomegalovirus exposure and HLA in healthy donors. With 60 Vbeta and 13 Jbeta primers, the PCR was carried out. Profiled with immunoSEQ multiplex PCR; TCRdb holds only in-frame clones, not every one. In the table there are around 100,000 clones, 70% of which are singletons. Sequenced input: PBMCs. These receptors all come from a man aged 25-45 years in good health and CMV-seropositive.

The gene calls are TRBV5-1 and TRBJ2-3; 8 bases agree with TRBD2. The V gene's germline CDR1 is SGHRS and CDR2 YFSETQ. The CDR3 runs 16 residues. After removal of 7 bases from V and 4 bases from J, the junction contained 14 bases not matched to a gene. The CDR3 nucleotides are TGCGCCAGCCTTTCTGGACTGAGCGGGGGATCAGATACGCAGTATTTT. Its protein is CASLSGLSGGSDTQYF.

This clone has only one observation. V is TRBV28 and J is TRBJ2-1; tentative D call: TRBD2 (5 bases). This CDR3 comprises 14 residues. In germline, CDR1 is MDHEN, CDR2 SYDVKM. V lost 5 bases, J lost 7 bases, and 15 bases lay in between. CDR3 sequence (DNA): TGTGCCAGCAGTCCTCGGCCGGGGTATAATGAGCAGTTCTTC. Its protein product is CASSPRPGYNEQFF. The variable domain in full, with the rest retrieved from reference TRBV28 and TRBJ2-1, is DVKVTQSSRYLVKRTGEKVFLECVQDMDHENMFWYRQDPGLGLRLIYFSYDVKMKEKGDIPEGYSVSREKKERFSLILESASTNQTSMYLCASSPRPGYNEQFFGPGTRLTVL.

The J gene is TRBJ1-5, the V gene TRBV30; tentative D call: TRBD1 (5 bases). This CDR3 spans 16 amino acids. V lost 1 base to trimming and J lost 2 bases, with 15 bases between them. CDR1 and CDR2 (germline): GTSNPN, SVGIG (reference sequence). CDR3 DNA: TGTGCCTGGAGTGGGGACCTCCGGGAGGGCAATCAGCCCCAGCATTTT. Translating gives CAWSGDLREGNQPQHF.

The V call is TRBV5-1, the J call TRBJ2-4; D may be TRBD1 (7 bases). The CDR3 loop spans 17 amino acids. With 4 bases removed from V and 0 bases from J, the gap between germline ends came to 17 bases. Looked up from germline, CDR1 is SGHRS and CDR2 is YFSETQ. The CDR3 sequence: CASSMRRDSGAKNIQYF. CDR3 coding DNA: TGCGCCAGCAGCATGAGGCGGGACAGTGGAGCCAAAAACATTCAGTACTTC.

The V gene is TRBV19, the J gene TRBJ1-2; 7 bases agree with TRBD1. CDR3 length: 13 amino acids. Trimming took 7 bases from V and 2 from J; bases not matched to a gene: 4. Germline V gives CDR1 LNHDA, CDR2 SQIVND (reference sequence). Written as DNA, the CDR3 is TGTGCCAGTAAAGCAGGGGGAAACTATGGCTACACCTTC. It encodes CASKAGGNYGYTF.